This is a list of T cell receptor beta chains from one sample in a study of blood T cell repertoires in COVID-19. The repertoire was sequenced with immunoSEQ multiplex PCR; TCRdb's copy has only in-frame clones and lacks some. This sample yields 130,000 to 150,000 clones, of which about four fifths are seen a single time; roughly 8% belongs to the top ten. Sequencing was carried out using peripheral blood. All receptors derive from a human donor with acute or convalescent COVID-19. The donor label of this sample is uncertain. The conserved cysteine and the conserved F or W are not part of the CDR3 here.

cdr3_aa,v_call,j_call
ASSLMGLSGYT,TRBV5-1,TRBJ1-2
ASSPGLSTDTQY,TRBV7-8,TRBJ2-3
ASSYSTGRGYGYT,TRBV6-2/TRBV6-3,TRBJ1-2
ASSLAVGQGYEQY,TRBV5-4,TRBJ2-7
ASSYSSRRNTEAF,TRBV6-5,TRBJ1-1
ASSLIGGLYNEQF,TRBV11-2,TRBJ2-1
ASSTPPRGYT,TRBV6-5,TRBJ1-2
ASSLGRGGAIDTQY,TRBV11-3,TRBJ2-3
ASRETDNEQF,TRBV5-1,TRBJ2-1
ASSPRTGGAEAF,TRBV2,TRBJ1-1